This record covers a single TCR beta chain. What it binds is unknown. The data belong to a study of T cells after yellow fever vaccination. General study points: In FACS-sorted repertoires, abundant clonotypes from the bulk population could appear as contaminants. Reappearance after the booster was observed for most primary-vaccination clones (about 97% CD4, roughly 90% CD8).

Germline V gene lookup returns CDR1 SGHNT and CDR2 YYREEE (reference sequence). The CDR3 runs to 14 residues. Trimming cost V 5 bases and J 6 bases; bases outside gene matches: 10. In making TCR cDNA, 5'RACE template switching added a universal primer site and UMIs to it. TCRdb used MiXCR to reprocess the 5' RACE reads, holding one entry per CDR3 protein. Here the sample spans about 360,000 distinct CDR3 sequences, approximately 6% being singletons. The chain employs TRBV5-4 and TRBJ1-2, with 7 positions matching TRBD1. The sample consisted of PBMCs, taken 5 days after the yellow fever booster vaccination. The receptor was derived from a man aged 25-45 years who received the YFV17D yellow fever vaccine. The CDR3: CASRRITGVDGYTF. DNA of the CDR3: TGTGCCAGCAGAAGGATCACAGGGGTCGATGGCTACACCTTC.